These 32 T cell receptor beta chains originate from one sample sequenced in a study of blood T cells in healthy people across ages. Using a J-beta primer mix together with a sample-barcoded 5' primer, a second PCR was run for roughly 6 to 11 cycles. Via MiXCR, TCRdb re-called the 5' RACE reads, giving one row per CDR3 protein. Here the sample spans some 1.4 million distinct CDR3 sequences, about 43% being singletons. Sequenced: blood. The receptors originated from a woman aged 18-29 years in good health.

The chain has TRBV12-3 or TRBV12-4 and TRBJ1-2, with 11 nucleotides matching TRBD1. V shed 4 bases, J shed 6 bases, and the junction held 4 bases outside the gene matches. The CDR3 totals 14 residues. CDR3 region: CASSSKDRGHGYTF. CDR3 coding DNA: TGTGCCAGCAGTTCAAAGGACAGGGGGCATGGCTACACCTTC.

The rearrangement uses TRBV4-1 and TRBJ2-7; 9 nucleotides align to TRBD1. V was clipped by 4 bases and J by 6 bases; unmatched bases: 10. CDR3 length: 15 residues. From germline, CDR1 is MGHRA and CDR2 YSYEKL. The chain's CDR3 is CASSPPDRGSGEQYF. CDR3 bases: TGCGCCAGCAGCCCTCCGGACAGGGGAAGTGGCGAGCAGTACTTC.

This clonotype was counted a few times. The chain has TRBV29-1 and TRBJ1-1, with D maybe TRBD1 (6 bases). The CDR3 consists of 15 residues. Trimming stripped 6 bases from V and 0 bases from J, with 17 bases between. Germline V gene data show CDR1 as SQVTM and CDR2 as ANQGSEA. CDR3: CSVARLGDMNTEAFF. CDR3 DNA: TGCAGCGTGGCCCGGTTAGGGGACATGAACACTGAAGCTTTCTTT. The variable domain in full, completed from reference TRBV29-1 and TRBJ1-1, reads SAVISQKPSRDICQRGTSLTIQCQVDSQVTMMFWYRQQPGQSLTLIATANQGSEATYESGFVIDKFPISRPNLTFSTLTVSNMSPEDSSIYLCSVARLGDMNTEAFFGQGTRLTVV.

The rearrangement links TRBV10-3 to TRBJ2-7, with D maybe TRBD1 (6 bases). V lost 0 bases and J 0 bases, leaving 9 bases between the germline ends. CDR1 is ENHRY and CDR2 is SYGVKD in the germline V gene. The CDR3 loop spans 15 amino acids. In DNA form, the CDR3 reads TGTGCCATCAGTGAGTCGGACAGACCCTCCTACGAGCAGTACTTC. It translates to CAISESDRPSYEQYF.

This clonotype was seen only a few times. The chain has TRBV11-1 and TRBJ2-5, with TRBD2 identical over 7 bases. The CDR3 is made up of 17 amino acids. With V trimmed by 1 base and J by 1 base, 9 bases remained unmatched. Per the germline V gene, CDR1 is SGHAT and CDR2 is FQDESV (reference sequence). The CDR3 sequence: CASSLDPAAGVQETQYF. The CDR3 DNA follows: TGTGCCAGCAGCTTAGACCCCGCTGCGGGGGTCCAAGAGACCCAGTACTTC.

Worth noting for this clonotype: The junction departs from the called germline gene at one end, perhaps through a read error. Here the CDR3 reads CACSLPKGANNEQFF. The CDR3 DNA sequence: TGTGCCTGCAGTTTACCGAAGGGGGCTAACAATGAGCAGTTCTTC. J is TRBJ2-1 and V is TRBV28, with TRBD1 matching over 7 bases. The CDR3 is 15 residues long. Germline V CDR1 and CDR2: MDHEN, SYDVKM.

The rearrangement uses TRBV7-2 and TRBJ2-5, with D perhaps TRBD1 (5 bases). The length of the CDR3 is 13 residues. Trimming took off 5 bases at V and 5 bases at J, with 12 bases between the two ends. Germline lookup yields CDR1 SGHTA and CDR2 FQGNSA. The chain's CDR3 is CASSGAEYETQYF. The CDR3 DNA follows: TGTGCCAGCAGCGGGGCGGAGTACGAGACCCAGTACTTC.

Only a few counts were recorded for this clonotype. The chain combines TRBV29-1 with TRBJ2-1; D might be TRBD2 (5 bases). Germline V gene data show CDR1 as SQVTM and CDR2 as ANQGSEA. This CDR3 region has 14 residues. Deletions cut 6 bases from V and 7 bases from J, with 19 bases between. CDR3 coding DNA: TGCAGCGTAAATAGGGCTAGCTCGGTAAATGAGCAGTTCTTC. It encodes CSVNRASSVNEQFF.

The chain is built from TRBV27 and TRBJ1-5; 7 nucleotides align to TRBD1. This CDR3 region has 15 residues. Germline CDR1 and CDR2: MNHEY and SMNVEV (reference sequence). The junction had 9 bases not matched to a gene; V was cut back by 5 bases and J by 5 bases. The CDR3 nucleotides are TGTGCCAGCAGTCCACAGGGGCGTGGGTATCAGCCCCAGCATTTT. This gives the protein CASSPQGRGYQPQHF.

The chain links TRBV5-1 to TRBJ1-1, with a weak D call TRBD1 (6 bases). V shed 0 bases and J shed 3 bases, with 9 bases lying between them. Looked up from germline, CDR1 is SGHRS and CDR2 is YFSETQ. This CDR3 has 14 amino acids. CDR3 sequence reads: CASSLAEGDTEAFF. CDR3 nucleotide sequence: TGCGCCAGCAGCTTGGCCGAGGGGGACACTGAAGCTTTCTTT.

The rearrangement joins TRBV27 to TRBJ1-1; D perhaps matches TRBD1 (6 bases). From germline, CDR1 is MNHEY and CDR2 SMNVEV (reference sequence). The CDR3 has 13 residues. Between the trimmed V and J ends, which lost 8 bases and 5 bases, there was a span of 15 bases. CDR3 nucleotides: TGTGCCAGCCGCTCGGGGGGCAGGACTGAAGCTTTCTTT. It translates to CASRSGGRTEAFF.

Turning to this clonotype: A much larger clone is a single base away; this may be a read error. The chain couples TRBV29-1 to TRBJ2-3; 13 bases align to TRBD2. This CDR3 region has 15 residues. Germline V gives CDR1 SQVTM, CDR2 ANQGSEA. CDR3 DNA sequence: TGCAGCGCCAGGACTAGCGGGAGTAGCACAGATGCGCAGTATTTT. Amino acids: CSARTSGSSTDAQYF.

The chain combines TRBV28 with TRBJ1-1; D is unresolved. The CDR3 runs to 14 residues. Germline assignment: CDR1 MDHEN and CDR2 SYDVKM. Between the trimmed V and J ends, which lost 5 bases and 0 bases, there was a span of 10 bases. The CDR3 here is CASSLTPVNTEAFF. DNA of the CDR3: TGTGCCAGCAGTCTTACACCAGTGAACACTGAAGCTTTCTTT. The variable domain in full, with the rest retrieved from reference TRBV28 and TRBJ1-1, is DVKVTQSSRYLVKRTGEKVFLECVQDMDHENMFWYRQDPGLGLRLIYFSYDVKMKEKGDIPEGYSVSREKKERFSLILESASTNQTSMYLCASSLTPVNTEAFFGQGTRLTVV.

The V and J genes are TRBV2 and TRBJ2-3; 9 bases match TRBD2. V was clipped by 6 bases and J by 7 bases; unmatched bases: 14. CDR3 length equals 16 residues. Looked up from germline, CDR1 is SNHLY and CDR2 is FYNNEI. CDR3 bases: TGTGCCAGCAGCTCCCGGGGGCTAGCGGGGCTCAATACGCAGTATTTT. Encoded protein: CASSSRGLAGLNTQYF.

The rearrangement links TRBV12-3 or TRBV12-4 to TRBJ2-3; D remains unclear. The CDR3 loop spans 19 amino acids. V lost 2 bases and J lost 0, with 21 bases in between. CDR3 nucleotides: TGTGCCAGCAGTTTATTTTTCGGGCGGAGCTCCTCTAGCACAGATACGCAGTATTTT. Its protein is CASSLFFGRSSSSTDTQYF.

V is TRBV5-1 and J is TRBJ2-1; perhaps TRBD2 as D (5 bases). The germline V gene encodes CDR1 SGHRS and CDR2 YFSETQ. V was cut by 1 base and J by 3 bases, with 11 bases left in between. This CDR3 spans 15 amino acids. The CDR3 coding sequence is TGCGCCAGCAGCTTGCTCGGGGAGTACTACAATGAGCAGTTCTTC. Protein: CASSLLGEYYNEQFF.

V and J are TRBV11-2 and TRBJ1-1; a weak D match, TRBD1 (6 bases). CDR1 is SGHAT and CDR2 is FQNNGV in the germline V gene. The V end was cut by 5 bases, the J end by 4 bases, with 17 bases between. This CDR3 region has 15 residues. As DNA, the CDR3 is TGTGCCAGCAGCCAGAGTGGGGGGCGGGTCACTGAAGCTTTCTTT. Its translation: CASSQSGGRVTEAFF.

This clonotype has just a few counts. V usage is TRBV12-3 or TRBV12-4 and J usage is TRBJ1-2; 7 positions agree with TRBD1. This CDR3 comprises 15 residues. The junction had 11 bases not matched to a gene; V was cut back by 6 bases and J by 4 bases. CDR3 protein: CASSPRTGSIYGYTF. The CDR3 nucleotides are TGTGCCAGCAGCCCCAGGACAGGTTCCATCTATGGCTACACCTTC.

The chain carries TRBV28 and TRBJ2-1, with D perhaps TRBD2 (7 bases). With 6 bases removed from V and 5 bases from J, the gap between germline ends came to 17 bases. This CDR3 spans 15 amino acids. Germline V CDR1 and CDR2: MDHEN, SYDVKM. CDR3 DNA sequence: TGTGCCAGCAGCTCCTTGGGGGGGCCTAACAATGAGCAGTTCTTC. As protein: CASSSLGGPNNEQFF.

This rearrangement joins TRBV29-1 to TRBJ1-1; perhaps TRBD1 as D (6 bases). The V gene lost 4 bases and the J gene lost 7 bases, with 16 bases spanning the gap. Germline V gives CDR1 SQVTM, CDR2 ANQGSEA. CDR3 size: 13 residues. The CDR3, as DNA: TGCAGCGTTGGAACCACAGGGTTGAGTGAAGCTTTCTTT. Its translation: CSVGTTGLSEAFF.

This clonotype occurred a few times. The chain carries TRBV6-5 and TRBJ2-7, with D perhaps matching TRBD1 (6 bases). This CDR3 is 18 amino acids long. V lost 0 bases and J lost 4, with 22 bases in between. Germline lookup yields CDR1 MNHEY and CDR2 SVGAGI. The CDR3 DNA reads TGTGCCAGCAGTTACTCGATCGCGAGGGGGTTAGGTATATACGAGCAGTACTTC. Translation gives CASSYSIARGLGIYEQYF.

V and J are TRBV7-3 and TRBJ1-2; 7 bases line up with TRBD1. The CDR3 is 15 amino acids. V lost 4 bases, J lost 6 bases, and 11 bases stayed unmatched. Germline lookup yields CDR1 SGHTA and CDR2 FQGTGA. CDR3 DNA sequence: TGTGCCAGCAGCTCCGGTGGCGGGCAGGGGGATGGCTACACCTTC. This translates into CASSSGGGQGDGYTF.

The J gene is TRBJ2-1, the V gene TRBV18, with unresolved D. CDR1 and CDR2 from the germline V gene are KGHSH and LQKENI. CDR3 length equals 15 residues. V lost 0 bases to trimming and J lost 4 bases, with 10 bases between them. In nucleotides, the CDR3 is TGTGCCAGCTCACCACCGAATCCAGCATACAATGAGCAGTTCTTC. Its translation: CASSPPNPAYNEQFF.

The gene calls are TRBV12-3 or TRBV12-4 and TRBJ1-1; D not certain. This CDR3 has 14 amino acids. The ends were cut back, 6 bases at V and 1 base at J, with 12 bases in the middle. CDR3 loop: CASSLDGPNTEAFF. CDR3 in DNA: TGTGCCAGCAGCTTGGACGGACCGAACACTGAAGCTTTCTTT.

With respect to this clonotype: The junction does not match germline at one end; this may be a read error. The chain couples TRBV12-3 or TRBV12-4 to TRBJ2-3; possibly TRBD1 for D (5 bases). This CDR3 region has 13 residues. The CDR3 nucleotides read TGTGCCAGCAGTTTAGCAGGGGATGATATGCAGTATTTT. Protein: CASSLAGDDMQYF.

The V call is TRBV15, the J call TRBJ2-4; 8 bases agree with TRBD2. The end of the DNA is better explained by TRBJ2-7, so the J call may be wrong. CDR3 length equals 15 residues. The germline CDR1 and CDR2 sequences are LNHNV and YYDKDF (reference sequence). The CDR3 region is CATSREREGLHEQYF. The CDR3 nucleotides read TGTGCCACCAGCAGAGAACGGGAGGGCCTCCACGAGCAGTACTTC.

The chain employs TRBV6-6 and TRBJ1-5; no definite D call. Germline lookup yields CDR1 MNHNY and CDR2 SVGAGI (reference sequence). The CDR3 is 13 residues long. V lost 6 bases and J 7 bases, leaving 13 bases between the germline ends. CDR3 residues: CASSIAVGQPQHF. CDR3 DNA sequence: TGTGCCAGCAGCATTGCGGTCGGACAGCCCCAGCATTTT.

This chain uses TRBV5-6 with TRBJ1-2, with D possibly TRBD1 on 6 matching bases. Germline CDR1 and CDR2: SGHDT and YYEEEE. The V gene lost 2 bases and the J gene lost 5 bases, with 16 bases spanning the gap. CDR3 size: 15 residues. The CDR3 loop is CASSFLRQERYGYTF. CDR3 DNA sequence: TGTGCCAGCAGCTTCCTCAGACAGGAACGGTATGGCTACACCTTC. Looking up the rest from reference TRBV5-6 and TRBJ1-2 gives the full variable domain: DAGVTQSPTHLIKTRGQQVTLRCSPKSGHDTVSWYQQALGQGPQFIFQYYEEEERQRGNFPDRFSGHQFPNYSSELNVNALLLGDSALYLCASSFLRQERYGYTFGSGTRLTVV.

This clonotype occurred many times. The V call is TRBV29-1, the J call TRBJ2-1; 13 positions agree with TRBD2. The germline V gene encodes CDR1 SQVTM and CDR2 ANQGSEA. The trim removed 5 bases at V and 4 bases at J, leaving 8 bases unmatched. The CDR3 totals 16 residues. CDR3 bases: TGCAGCGTTTCCCGGACTAGCGGGAGAGGTTACAATGAGCAGTTCTTC. It yields the protein CSVSRTSGRGYNEQFF.

The chain recombines TRBV27 with TRBJ2-1, with D possibly called TRBD1 or TRBD2 (5 bases each). The CDR3 is made up of 15 amino acids. V lost 8 bases to trimming and J lost 2 bases, with 16 bases between them. The V gene's germline CDR1 is MNHEY and CDR2 SMNVEV (reference sequence). The CDR3 spells CASRRGVSPYNEQFF. The CDR3 coding sequence is TGTGCCAGCCGTCGAGGGGTCTCCCCCTACAATGAGCAGTTCTTC.

The genes are TRBV7-9 and TRBJ2-5; 11 positions agree with TRBD2. The CDR3 runs to 17 residues. V was clipped by 5 bases and J by 2 bases; unmatched bases: 10. Germline-derived CDR1 and CDR2 are SEHNR and FQNEAQ (reference sequence). The CDR3 coding sequence is TGTGCCAGCAGCCCCGGGACTAGCGGCCCCCCACAAGAGACCCAGTACTTC. Translating gives CASSPGTSGPPQETQYF.

The V and J genes are TRBV10-3 and TRBJ2-1, with 8 bases lining up with TRBD1. V was clipped by 10 bases and J by 0 bases; unmatched bases: 8. The CDR3 spans 15 residues. In germline, CDR1 is ENHRY, CDR2 SYGVKD. CDR3 bases: TGTGCCACAGGGGCGGACAGGGTCTCCTACAATGAGCAGTTCTTC. Translating gives CATGADRVSYNEQFF.